The subject of this entry is one TCR beta chain. The CDR3 contains 14 residues. V shed 6 bases and J 5 bases; nucleotides not matched to a gene: 6. Germline V gene sequence: CDR1 ENHRY, CDR2 SYGVKD. Profiling relied on immunoSEQ multiplex PCR, and the TCRdb table lists in-frame clones only, not all of them. The profile covers tens of thousands of clones, with around 91% appearing a single time and roughly 1.8% taken by the ten largest. This entry is derived from a study of T cell changes during pregnancy in multiple sclerosis. Specimen: peripheral blood, collected after pregnancy. The chain uses TRBV10-3 and TRBJ2-1; 8 nucleotides match TRBD2. The TCR sequence derives from a female donor with multiple sclerosis, enrolled in a pregnancy study. CDR3 protein: CAIRAGVVNNEQFF. The CDR3 DNA reads as TGTGCCATCAGAGCGGGGGTTGTTAACAATGAGCAGTTCTTC.